Presented here are 30 T cell receptor beta chains from one specimen sequenced in a study of OX40 agonist ivuxolimab in advanced cancers. Using immunoSEQ multiplex PCR, the repertoire was profiled, and TCRdb retains in-frame clones only, with some absent. The sample contains 40,000 to 55,000 clones, roughly 88% of which appear only once. The specimen comprised CD4+ or CD8+ T cells sorted from blood, sampled in a trial of the OX40 agonist ivuxolimab. These receptors were obtained from an adult with an advanced solid tumor such as melanoma, head and neck, liver or kidney cancer.

The genes are TRBV6-5 and TRBJ2-7; perhaps TRBD1 as D (5 bases). The CDR3 is 11 amino acids. Trimming left V 7 bases short and J 6 bases short, with 10 bases between. Germline CDR1 and CDR2: MNHEY and SVGAGI. CDR3 region: CASNQGGEQYF. The CDR3 bases are TGTGCCAGCAATCAGGGTGGCGAGCAGTACTTC.

The chain combines TRBV2 with TRBJ2-3, with D perhaps matching TRBD2 (5 bases). V lost 6 bases to trimming and J lost 0 bases, with 13 bases between them. The CDR3 loop spans 15 amino acids. Per germline, CDR1 SNHLY and CDR2 FYNNEI. The DNA of the CDR3 is TGTGCCAGCAGCATGGGTCGGACTAGCACAGATACGCAGTATTTT. It specifies CASSMGRTSTDTQYF.

As concerns this clone: Other DNA sequences in this sample translate to the same CDR3. This chain links TRBV7-7 with TRBJ2-5, with D perhaps matching TRBD2 (5 bases). Germline V CDR1 and CDR2: SSHAT, FNYEAQ (reference sequence). CDR3 length equals 16 residues. Trimming pared 1 base from V and 4 bases from J, leaving 16 bases between. The DNA for the CDR3 is TGTGCCAGCAGCTTAGGCTCCGGCGGGTCGCGAGAGACCCAGTACTTC. It yields the protein CASSLGSGGSRETQYF.

The gene calls are TRBV7-3 and TRBJ2-1; no clear D gene. Germline loops: CDR1 SGHTA, CDR2 FQGTGA. The CDR3 consists of 14 residues. Trimming stripped 0 bases from V and 6 bases from J, with 9 bases between. Here the CDR3 reads CASSLTGVVNEQFF. CDR3 nucleotides: TGTGCCAGCAGCTTAACTGGGGTAGTCAATGAGCAGTTCTTC.

The CDR3 loop is CASSRRQGRGTEAFF. The DNA for the CDR3 is TGTGCCAGCAGCCGACGACAGGGGCGAGGCACTGAAGCTTTCTTT. The V and J genes are TRBV11-2 and TRBJ1-1, with TRBD1 matching over 8 bases. Germline lookup yields CDR1 SGHAT and CDR2 FQNNGV. With V trimmed by 5 bases and J by 4 bases, 9 bases remained unmatched. The CDR3 loop spans 15 amino acids.

The table lists this clone with a count of one. V gene TRBV11-2 combines with J gene TRBJ2-7; 7 nucleotides align to TRBD1. CDR1 is SGHAT and CDR2 is FQNNGV in the germline V gene. The J segment lost 3 bases and the V segment lost 5 bases, leaving 10 bases of the junction unmatched. This CDR3 contains 15 residues. CDR3 loop: CASSQIRQGVYEQYF. In nucleotides, the CDR3 is TGTGCCAGCAGCCAGATAAGACAGGGCGTCTACGAGCAGTACTTC.

The CDR3 here is CASPSGQGGETQYF. The CDR3 nucleotides read TGTGCCAGCCCCTCGGGACAGGGAGGGGAGACCCAGTACTTC. This rearrangement joins TRBV2 to TRBJ2-5; 9 bases map to TRBD1. This CDR3 is built from 14 residues. The trim removed 8 bases at V and 5 bases at J, leaving 9 bases unmatched. Germline V CDR1 and CDR2: SNHLY, FYNNEI.

The rearrangement uses TRBV28 and TRBJ2-3; no clear D. The CDR3 runs 12 residues. Germline CDR1 reads MDHEN; CDR2 reads SYDVKM. Trimming took 8 bases from V and 2 from J, leaving 8 bases between them. The CDR3 is CASERSTDTQYF. CDR3 coding DNA: TGTGCCAGCGAACGATCCACAGATACGCAGTATTTT.

This sequence joins TRBV6-5 and TRBJ1-5, with D possibly being TRBD1 (5 bases). Per germline, CDR1 MNHEY and CDR2 SVGAGI. V was pared by 0 bases and J by 5 bases, with 8 bases between. The CDR3 is 14 residues long. The CDR3 DNA reads as TGTGCCAGCAGTTACTCGGACACCGATCAGCCCCAGCATTTT. Protein: CASSYSDTDQPQHF.

This clone was seen just once. V usage is TRBV2 and J usage is TRBJ1-5; no clear D. CDR1 and CDR2 (germline): SNHLY, FYNNEI. The ends were cut back, 6 bases at V and 7 bases at J, with 19 bases in the middle. The length of the CDR3 is 15 residues. CDR3 DNA sequence: TGTGCCAGCAGCCACGGGAGCCCCCAGAACCAGCCCCAGCATTTT. Translation gives CASSHGSPQNQPQHF.

The chain has TRBV2 and TRBJ2-1, with 9 bases identical to TRBD2. The germline V gene has CDR1 SNHLY and CDR2 FYNNEI. V trimming: 3 bases; J trimming: 3 bases; junction bases outside the gene matches: 0. CDR3 length: 14 amino acids. The CDR3 spells CASSDSGGYNEQFF. CDR3 DNA: TGTGCCAGCAGTGATAGCGGGGGCTACAATGAGCAGTTCTTC.

For the CDR3, the DNA is TGTGCCAGCAGGGGTAGCCAGGGGAAATATGGCTACACCTTC. This encodes CASRGSQGKYGYTF. This chain joins TRBV28 and TRBJ1-2; tentative D call: TRBD1 (6 bases). Trimming stripped 6 bases from V and 5 bases from J, with 16 bases between. The CDR3 sequence is 14 residues long. Germline V CDR1 and CDR2: MDHEN, SYDVKM.

V and J are TRBV6-5 and TRBJ2-7, with unresolved D. The length of the CDR3 is 16 residues. Germline V gene data show CDR1 as MNHEY and CDR2 as SVGAGI. The V and J ends lost 2 bases and 6 bases respectively, with 20 bases between them. DNA of the CDR3: TGTGCCAGCAGTTACGAGGCGCCTCCCTACGGCAGCGAGCAGTACTTC. This sequence encodes CASSYEAPPYGSEQYF.

V and J are TRBV28 and TRBJ2-5; TRBD2 matches at 9 bases. Trimming removed 4 bases from V and 4 bases from J; junction bases left unmatched: 7. The length of the CDR3 is 15 residues. CDR1 is MDHEN and CDR2 is SYDVKM in the germline V gene. For the CDR3, the DNA is TGTGCCAGCAGTTCTAGCGGGGAAGGGCGAGAGACCCAGTACTTC. Amino acids: CASSSSGEGRETQYF.

The genes are TRBV5-5 and TRBJ2-7; perhaps TRBD1 as D (5 bases). V shed 2 bases and J shed 3 bases, with 9 bases lying between them. Germline V gene data show CDR1 as SGHKS and CDR2 as YYEKEE (reference sequence). The CDR3 covers 13 residues. The CDR3 DNA reads TGTGCCAGCAGCTTCGACAGAGGCTACGAGCAGTACTTC. It is translated as CASSFDRGYEQYF.

The V call is TRBV5-1, the J call TRBJ2-5; tentatively, D is TRBD2 (7 bases). The ends were cut back, 1 base at V and 5 bases at J, with 15 bases in the middle. The CDR3 has 15 amino acids. The V gene's germline CDR1 is SGHRS and CDR2 YFSETQ. The CDR3 DNA reads TGCGCCAGCAGCTTGAGGGGGGAGGGACCCGAGACCCAGTACTTC. Translation gives CASSLRGEGPETQYF.

V gene TRBV28 combines with J gene TRBJ2-5; possibly TRBD2 for D (5 bases). The end of the DNA aligns better with TRBJ2-7, so the J call may be wrong. The CDR3 has 14 amino acids. Germline V CDR1 and CDR2: MDHEN, SYDVKM. The CDR3 here is CASSPSGEIYEQYF. Here the CDR3 DNA reads TGTGCCAGCAGCCCCTCTGGGGAGATCTACGAGCAGTACTTC.

V and J are TRBV7-2 and TRBJ2-7; possibly TRBD1 for D (5 bases). V was clipped by 3 bases and J by 0 bases, with 9 bases between them. CDR3 length equals 14 residues. CDR1 is SGHTA, CDR2 FQGNSA, per germline. The CDR3 DNA follows: TGTGCCAGCAGCTTCGGGCAGGGCTCCTACGAGCAGTACTTC. It encodes CASSFGQGSYEQYF.

This clone was counted between two and nine times. The chain couples TRBV2 to TRBJ2-7; 7 bases align to TRBD1. The CDR3 is 14 residues long. In germline, CDR1 is SNHLY, CDR2 FYNNEI. Trimming at V came to 5 bases and at J to 0 bases, leaving 4 bases not matched to a gene. CDR3 residues: CASSMTGSSYEQYF. The CDR3 nucleotides are TGTGCCAGCAGTATGACAGGGAGCTCCTACGAGCAGTACTTC.

This clone was observed once. The chain has TRBV5-1 and TRBJ2-2; no clear D. The CDR3 loop spans 14 amino acids. Per germline, CDR1 SGHRS and CDR2 YFSETQ. Trimming removed 5 bases at V and 0 bases at J, with 8 bases between. Here the CDR3 DNA reads TGCGCCAGCAGGGGTGGGGCGAACACCGGGGAGCTGTTTTTT. Translation: CASRGGANTGELFF.

The chain is built from TRBV25-1 and TRBJ1-2; D uncertain. V lost 3 bases and J 4 bases, leaving 6 bases between the germline ends. Germline V lookup: CDR1 MGHDK, CDR2 SYGVNS. The CDR3 length is 12 residues. CDR3 sequence (DNA): TGTGCCAGCAGTGATTGGGTCTATGGCTACACCTTC. Translation gives CASSDWVYGYTF.

V and J are TRBV7-9 and TRBJ1-1, with D maybe TRBD1 (5 bases). CDR1 is SEHNR, CDR2 FQNEAQ, per germline (reference sequence). The CDR3 is 17 amino acids. V lost 1 base, J lost 2 bases, and 17 bases lay in between. The CDR3 is CASSLGLGPGRNTEAFF. DNA for the CDR3: TGTGCCAGCAGCTTAGGTTTAGGCCCAGGGAGAAACACTGAAGCTTTCTTT.

To note about this clone: Other DNA sequences in this sample translate to the same CDR3. This chain connects TRBV2 to TRBJ2-1, with 10 nucleotides matching TRBD1. The germline gives CDR1 SNHLY, CDR2 FYNNEI. Trimming at V came to 6 bases and at J to 2 bases, leaving 4 bases not matched to a gene. This CDR3 spans 15 amino acids. The CDR3 nucleotides are TGTGCCAGCAGGGCCGGGACAGGGGCCTACAATGAGCAGTTCTTC. This translates into CASRAGTGAYNEQFF.

This chain uses TRBV5-6 with TRBJ2-7; D possibly corresponds to TRBD2 (7 bases). Germline assignment: CDR1 SGHDT and CDR2 YYEEEE. The germline V and J ends were trimmed by 6 bases and 3 bases, with 19 bases remaining between them. The length of the CDR3 is 15 residues. CDR3 in DNA: TGTGCCAGCACAAAGTTGGGGGGGGCCAGCTACGAGCAGTACTTC. Amino acids: CASTKLGGASYEQYF.

The V and J genes are TRBV5-1 and TRBJ1-2, with TRBD1 as a possible D gene (6 bases). The CDR3 spans 13 residues. The V end lost 0 bases, the J end lost 4 bases, and 7 bases lay between the germline ends. The germline gives CDR1 SGHRS, CDR2 YFSETQ. The CDR3 DNA sequence: TGCGCCAGCAGCTTGGGGACAGCCTATGGCTACACCTTC. Protein: CASSLGTAYGYTF.

This clone was counted once. In DNA form, the CDR3 reads TGTGCCAGCATCAATTCGGCCTCGAACACTGAAGCTTTCTTT. Translating gives CASINSASNTEAFF. The V and J genes are TRBV28 and TRBJ1-1; D is unresolved. This CDR3 is built from 14 residues. The V end was cut by 7 bases, the J end by 1 base, with 13 bases between. Germline V gives CDR1 MDHEN, CDR2 SYDVKM.

This sequence joins TRBV14 and TRBJ2-7; 14 bases align to TRBD2. The V gene end was trimmed by 1 base and the J gene end by 4 bases; junction bases not matched to a gene: 0. The CDR3 covers 15 residues. Germline lookup yields CDR1 SGHDN and CDR2 FVKESK. The CDR3 DNA reads as TGTGCCAGCAGCCAAGGACTAGCGGGAGGGTACGAGCAGTACTTC. Its protein is CASSQGLAGGYEQYF.

This CDR3 is CASSSLGSGDYGYTF. The CDR3 nucleotides are TGTGCCAGCAGCTCCCTCGGGTCAGGCGACTATGGCTACACCTTC. The rearrangement links TRBV7-2 to TRBJ1-2; the D is unclear. The CDR3 extends over 15 amino acids. The germline gives CDR1 SGHTA, CDR2 FQGNSA. V lost 4 bases, J lost 3 bases, and 15 bases lay in between.

The V and J genes are TRBV7-9 and TRBJ2-3; the match to TRBD1 covers 11 bases. CDR1 SEHNR and CDR2 FQNEAQ come from the germline V gene (reference sequence). The length of the CDR3 is 15 residues. The V gene end was trimmed by 7 bases and the J gene end by 4 bases; junction bases not matched to a gene: 7. In DNA form, the CDR3 reads TGTGCCAGCAACATGGGACAGGGGGAAGCAGATACGCAGTATTTT. Translated: CASNMGQGEADTQYF.

The chain recombines TRBV2 with TRBJ2-7; 13 nucleotides align to TRBD2. This CDR3 is 19 amino acids long. J was trimmed by 2 bases and V by 4 bases; bases with no gene match: 14. Germline V lookup: CDR1 SNHLY, CDR2 FYNNEI. CDR3 in DNA: TGTGCCAGCAGTGGCTTGAGAACTAGCGGGAGGGCCAGGACCTACGAGCAGTACTTC. It is translated as CASSGLRTSGRARTYEQYF.